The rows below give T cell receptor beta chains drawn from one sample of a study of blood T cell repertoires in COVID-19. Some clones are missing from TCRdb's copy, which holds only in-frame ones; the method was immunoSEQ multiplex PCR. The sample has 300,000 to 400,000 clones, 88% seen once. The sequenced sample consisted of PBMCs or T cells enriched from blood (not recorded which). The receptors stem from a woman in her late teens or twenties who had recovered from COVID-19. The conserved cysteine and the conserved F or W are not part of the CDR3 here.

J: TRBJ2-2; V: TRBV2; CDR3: ASRKLAANTGELF
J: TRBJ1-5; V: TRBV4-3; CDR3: ASSQRQGFQPQH
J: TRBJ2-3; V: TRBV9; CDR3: ASSASQLPFTDTQY
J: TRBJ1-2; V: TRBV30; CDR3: ASEGASYGYT
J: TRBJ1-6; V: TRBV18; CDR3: ASSPTGDNSPLH
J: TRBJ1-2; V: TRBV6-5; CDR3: ASRGPGYLNYGYT
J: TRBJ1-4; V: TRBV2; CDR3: ASGLQGFSEKLF
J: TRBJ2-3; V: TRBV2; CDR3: ASSRGRVDTQY
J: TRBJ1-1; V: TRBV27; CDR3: ASRPGPTGRAF
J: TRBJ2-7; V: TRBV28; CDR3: ASSTPGGSAYEQY
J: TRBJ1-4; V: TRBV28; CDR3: ASHPGNEKLF
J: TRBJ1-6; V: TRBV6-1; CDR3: ASSEMGGATHSPLH
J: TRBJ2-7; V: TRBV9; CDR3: ASGGQSYEQY
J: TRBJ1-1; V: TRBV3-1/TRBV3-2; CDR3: ASSQREDTEAF
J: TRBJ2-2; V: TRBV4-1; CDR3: ASSLRGGDLAGELF
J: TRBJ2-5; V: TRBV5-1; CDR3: ASSPEASTLPIPQY
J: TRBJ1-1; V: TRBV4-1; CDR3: ASSQDGVTGGWSTEAF
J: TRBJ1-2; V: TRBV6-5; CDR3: ASSSQTGGDGYT